The source of this TCR beta chain is a study of blood T cell repertoires in COVID-19. Study details: The cDNA or gDNA used as material had been derived from T cells, B-cell-depleted T cells, or PBMCs.

This clone was recorded only once. Profiling relied on immunoSEQ multiplex PCR, and the TCRdb table lists in-frame clones only, not all of them. The data contain about 40,000 clones, about 85% of them singletons. Germline assignment: CDR1 SGDLS and CDR2 YYNGEE. The CDR3 covers 14 residues. Losses at the gene ends were 4 bases for V and 1 base for J; bases not matched to a gene: 2. The chain has TRBV9 and TRBJ2-5, with TRBD2 matching 9 bases. The TCR sequence derives from a woman older than 75 with active COVID-19. The sequenced material came from peripheral blood. The CDR3 loop is CASSLGLAQETQYF. The CDR3 region has the DNA TGTGCCAGCAGCTTGGGACTAGCCCAAGAGACCCAGTACTTC.